A single sample gave rise to the 6 T cell receptor beta chains below, sequenced in a study of prognosis after radiotherapy for stage I lung cancer (dated by TCRdb to about 2021). Sequencing used an Illumina HiSeq 3000. The TCR beta CDR3 region was amplified from genomic DNA by two rounds of multiplex PCR. In the first round of PCR, primers specific to each TRBV and TRBJ gene were used, and the primer sequences are filed in Chinese patent CN105087789A. The public reads were run again by TCRdb, first through fastp at Q25 and then through MiXCR, and only productive beta chains were kept. Rows are unified per CDR3 protein, each entry keeping the most common DNA and genes. In all, the sample holds tens of thousands of distinct CDR3 sequences, and approximately 25% of those were seen once. Less than 30% of the sample is taken by the ten largest. Sequenced here: PBMCs, sampled before or after stereotactic body radiation therapy (not recorded which). The receptors were gathered from a donor of 50 years or more with non-small cell lung cancer.

As regards this clonotype: This may come from a read error, since a much larger clone is one base off. V usage is TRBV4-1 and J usage is TRBJ2-2; TRBD2 matches 9 bases. CDR1 MGHRA and CDR2 YSYEKL come from the germline V gene. The CDR3 has 17 amino acids. With 1 base clipped from V and 4 bases from J, the junction kept 7 bases outside the gene matches. CDR3 coding DNA: TGCGCCAGCAGCCAAGTCGGCGGGAGGGCTAGCACCGGGGAGCTGTTTTTT. It specifies CASSQVGGRASTGELFF.

With respect to this clonotype: With a much larger clone just one base away, this may be a read error. The CDR3 DNA reads as TGTGTCAGCAGTTACAGGGGAGTAGAACATTTT. Residues: CVSSYRGVEHF. The chain recombines TRBV6-5 with TRBJ1-5; 7 nucleotides agree with TRBD1. The CDR3 sequence is 11 residues long. Per germline, CDR1 MNHEY and CDR2 SVGAGI.

Ten or more counts support this clonotype. The chain links TRBV20-1 to TRBJ1-5; TRBD1 matches at 11 bases. The CDR3 contains 15 residues. The V and J ends lost 6 bases and 7 bases, in that order; junction bases with no gene match: 11. Germline V CDR1 and CDR2: DFQATT, SNEGSKA (reference sequence). DNA for the CDR3: TGCAGTGCCGCACACAACCGGGACAGGGGGCAGCCCCAGCATTTT. Translation: CSAAHNRDRGQPQHF.

This clonotype was found many times. The V gene is TRBV14, the J gene TRBJ1-2; D gene uncertain. Germline loops: CDR1 SGHDN, CDR2 FVKESK. This CDR3 has 14 amino acids. The V and J ends lost 6 bases and 8 bases respectively, with 19 bases between them. The CDR3 here is CASRKEDLWSGYTF. CDR3 nucleotides: TGTGCCAGCAGAAAAGAAGACCTTTGGTCGGGCTACACCTTC.

This clonotype was seen at least ten times. The chain is built from TRBV3-1 and TRBJ2-6, with 8 bases identical to TRBD1. This CDR3 has 17 residues. Germline V gene sequence: CDR1 LGHDT, CDR2 YNNKEL (reference sequence). V shed 3 bases and J 2 bases; nucleotides not matched to a gene: 6. This CDR3 is CASSHGQGAAGANVLTF. Here the CDR3 DNA reads TGTGCCAGCAGCCACGGCCAGGGGGCTGCTGGGGCCAACGTCCTGACTTTC. Looking up the rest from reference TRBV3-1 and TRBJ2-6 gives the full variable domain: DTAVSQTPKYLVTQMGNDKSIKCEQNLGHDTMYWYKQDSKKFLKIMFSYNNKELIINETVPNRFSPKSPDKAHLNLHINSLELGDSAVYFCASSHGQGAAGANVLTFGAGSRLTVL.

About this clonotype: A much larger clone lies one base from this, so it may be a read error. The V gene is TRBV15, the J gene TRBJ1-6; 9 bases agree with TRBD1. Looked up from germline, CDR1 is LNHNV and CDR2 is YYDKDF (reference sequence). This CDR3 is built from 14 residues. As DNA, the CDR3 is TGTTCCACCAGCGGAGGGACAGGGAGTTCACCCCTCCACTTT. This sequence encodes CSTSGGTGSSPLHF.